This TCR beta chain was profiled in a study of T cell changes during pregnancy in multiple sclerosis. Only in-frame clones appear in the TCRdb table, and some are missing; sequencing was by immunoSEQ multiplex PCR. This sample has under 100,000 clones; about 91% occur once, and the top ten carry around 1.8%. CDR3 length: 14 residues. CDR1 is SNHLY and CDR2 is FYNNEI in the germline V gene. The V end lost 8 bases, the J end lost 2 bases, and 13 bases lay between the germline ends. The chain links TRBV2 to TRBJ1-5; D is possibly TRBD1 (6 bases). The origin of this receptor is a female donor in good health, enrolled as a control in a pregnancy study. The sample was peripheral blood, taken in the first trimester of pregnancy. Written as DNA, the CDR3 is TGTGCCAGCGCCAGGGGTGGTGGCAATCAGCCCCAGCATTTT. Its translation is CASARGGGNQPQHF. Complete variable domain (other parts from reference TRBV2 and TRBJ1-5): EPEVTQTPSHQVTQMGQEVILRCVPISNHLYFYWYRQILGQKVEFLVSFYNNEISEKSEIFDDQFSVERPDGSNFTLKIRSTKLEDSAMYFCASARGGGNQPQHFGDGTRLSIL.